Listed here are 27 T cell receptor beta chains from one sample, sequenced in a study of blood T cell repertoires in COVID-19. Method: immunoSEQ multiplex PCR; TCRdb's copy keeps in-frame clones and lacks some. This repertoire shows approximately 46,000 clones, approximately 84% found once; its top ten account for about 13%. Sequenced material: peripheral blood. These receptors were taken from a woman in her 70s in a cohort sampled during active COVID-19.

V and J are TRBV13 and TRBJ2-6, with 8 bases identical to TRBD2. The length of the CDR3 is 17 residues. The trim removed 0 bases at V and 0 bases at J, leaving 1 base unmatched. Germline CDR1 reads PRHDT; CDR2 reads FYEKMQ (reference sequence). DNA of the CDR3: TGTGCCAGCAGCTTAGGACTAGCGGCCTCTGGGGCCAACGTCCTGACTTTC. It yields the protein CASSLGLAASGANVLTF.

The V call is TRBV19, the J call TRBJ2-3, with 14 bases fitting TRBD2. CDR1 LNHDA and CDR2 SQIVND come from the germline V gene (reference sequence). The CDR3 consists of 17 residues. V shed 5 bases, J shed 7 bases, and the junction held 11 bases outside the gene matches. In DNA form, the CDR3 reads TGTGCCAGTAGTTCGCCCGGGACTAGCGGGAGAAGGCATACGCAGTATTTT. Translated: CASSSPGTSGRRHTQYF. The variable domain in full, with the rest retrieved from reference TRBV19 and TRBJ2-3, is DGGITQSPKYLFRKEGQNVTLSCEQNLNHDAMYWYRQDPGQGLRLIYYSQIVNDFQKGDIAEGYSVSREKKESFPLTVTSAQKNPTAFYLCASSSPGTSGRRHTQYFGPGTRLTVL.

This rearrangement joins TRBV28 to TRBJ2-7, with 10 bases that match TRBD1. The CDR3 has 14 residues. Germline values: CDR1 MDHEN, CDR2 SYDVKM. V gave up 4 bases and J gave up 2 bases; unmatched junction bases: 2. CDR3 protein: CASSSDRGAYEQYF. Here the CDR3 DNA reads TGTGCCAGCAGTTCGGACAGGGGGGCCTACGAGCAGTACTTC.

This clone was detected only once. The rearrangement links TRBV9 to TRBJ1-2; TRBD1 matches at 8 bases. The CDR3 contains 15 residues. Trimming took 3 bases from V and 0 from J; bases not matched to a gene: 4. Germline CDR1 reads SGDLS; CDR2 reads YYNGEE. The chain's CDR3 is CASSATGASNYGYTF. The CDR3, as DNA: TGTGCCAGCAGCGCGACAGGGGCTTCTAACTATGGCTACACCTTC.

The chain carries TRBV18 and TRBJ2-5, with TRBD2 matching over 8 bases. Trimming took 3 bases from V and 1 from J; bases not matched to a gene: 4. The CDR3 length is 15 residues. Germline CDR1 is KGHSH and CDR2 is LQKENI. The chain's CDR3 is CASSPASGSQETQYF. The CDR3 region has the DNA TGTGCCAGCTCACCGGCTAGCGGGTCCCAAGAGACCCAGTACTTC. The complete variable domain, with remaining parts taken from reference TRBV18 and TRBJ2-5, reads NAGVMQNPRHLVRRRGQEARLRCSPMKGHSHVYWYRQLPEEGLKFMVYLQKENIIDESGMPKERFSAEFPKEGPSILRIQQVVRGDSAAYFCASSPASGSQETQYFGPGTRLLVL.

This chain links TRBV5-1 with TRBJ2-2; maybe TRBD2 (6 bases). The germline V and J ends were trimmed by 3 bases and 4 bases, with 10 bases remaining between them. The CDR3 runs 14 residues. CDR1 is SGHRS and CDR2 is YFSETQ in the germline V gene. The CDR3 sequence: CASSWGVATGELFF. The CDR3 region has the DNA TGCGCCAGCAGCTGGGGGGTAGCCACCGGGGAGCTGTTTTTT.

The gene calls are TRBV6-6 and TRBJ2-7; 9 bases match TRBD1. The CDR3 covers 15 residues. V lost 2 bases, J lost 4 bases, and 6 bases stayed unmatched. Germline V CDR1 and CDR2: MNHNY, SVGAGI (reference sequence). For the CDR3, the DNA is TGTGCCAGCAGTTACCCGGACAGGGGACAATACGAGCAGTACTTC. As protein: CASSYPDRGQYEQYF.

V gene TRBV6-1 combines with J gene TRBJ1-2; D perhaps matches TRBD1 (6 bases). This CDR3 comprises 14 residues. The V end was cut by 3 bases, the J end by 4 bases, with 12 bases between. Germline CDR1 MNHNS, CDR2 SASEGT. The chain's CDR3 is CASSDRGVVYGYTF. CDR3 sequence (DNA): TGTGCCAGCAGTGACAGGGGCGTCGTCTATGGCTACACCTTC.

The rearrangement links TRBV19 to TRBJ1-2; 8 nucleotides agree with TRBD1. Trimming at V came to 5 bases and at J to 7 bases, leaving 6 bases not matched to a gene. There are 13 residues in the CDR3. Germline values: CDR1 LNHDA, CDR2 SQIVND (reference sequence). The CDR3 is CASSQDRERGYTF. DNA for the CDR3: TGTGCCAGTAGTCAGGACAGGGAGCGTGGCTACACCTTC.

V gene TRBV18 combines with J gene TRBJ2-5, with D possibly matching TRBD1 (6 bases). CDR3 length: 13 residues. Germline assignment: CDR1 KGHSH and CDR2 LQKENI. V shed 6 bases and J shed 5 bases, with 13 bases lying between them. CDR3 DNA: TGTGCCAGCTCGCTACAGGGAAGCGAGACCCAGTACTTC. The encoded protein is CASSLQGSETQYF.

A single count supports this clone. The chain links TRBV6-6 to TRBJ1-2; D unresolved. The V gene's germline CDR1 is MNHNY and CDR2 SVGAGI (reference sequence). The ends were cut back, 0 bases at V and 1 base at J, with 6 bases in the middle. The CDR3 covers 14 residues. CDR3 coding DNA: TGTGCCAGCAGTTACTCCGGGTATAACTATGGCTACACCTTC. It is translated as CASSYSGYNYGYTF.

This chain uses TRBV4-1 with TRBJ2-4; 10 nucleotides agree with TRBD1. The CDR3 has 15 amino acids. The ends lost 3 bases at V and 6 bases at J; junction bases unmatched: 5. The germline gives CDR1 MGHRA, CDR2 YSYEKL. The CDR3 bases are TGCGCCAGCAGCCAGGACAGGGGGGACCTAAACATTCAGTACTTC. Its translation: CASSQDRGDLNIQYF.

The V call is TRBV28, the J call TRBJ2-7, with 8 bases identical to TRBD1. This CDR3 comprises 14 residues. The trim removed 5 bases at V and 3 bases at J, leaving 6 bases unmatched. CDR1 and CDR2 from the germline V gene are MDHEN and SYDVKM. CDR3 sequence reads: CASSRDRFYYEQYF. The CDR3 bases are TGTGCCAGCAGTAGGGACAGGTTCTACTACGAGCAGTACTTC.

J is TRBJ1-5 and V is TRBV7-9; D ambiguous. This CDR3 spans 12 amino acids. Trimming took off 7 bases at V and 5 bases at J, with 9 bases between the two ends. Germline CDR1 reads SEHNR; CDR2 reads FQNEAQ (reference sequence). The CDR3 reads CASNTGYQPQHF. DNA for the CDR3: TGTGCCAGCAACACGGGGTATCAGCCCCAGCATTTT. The full variable domain, completed using reference TRBV7-9 and TRBJ1-5, is DTGVSQNPRHKITKRGQNVTFRCDPISEHNRLYWYRQTLGQGPEFLTYFQNEAQLEKSRLLSDRFSAERPKGSFSTLEIQRTEQGDSAMYLCASNTGYQPQHFGDGTRLSIL.

This clone was observed a handful of times. The V gene is TRBV7-9, the J gene TRBJ2-3; D unclear. The CDR3 is 14 residues long. Trimming stripped 5 bases from V and 4 bases from J, with 13 bases between. Germline lookup yields CDR1 SEHNR and CDR2 FQNEAQ (reference sequence). CDR3 amino acids: CASSPGPPADTQYF. CDR3 in DNA: TGTGCCAGCAGCCCTGGGCCCCCGGCAGATACGCAGTATTTT.

CDR3 residues: CASSLSGTFTDTQYF. The CDR3 DNA reads TGCGCCAGCAGCCTTAGCGGAACCTTCACAGATACGCAGTATTTT. The chain couples TRBV5-1 to TRBJ2-3, with D maybe TRBD2 (6 bases). V was cut by 4 bases and J by 2 bases, with 14 bases left in between. The germline V gene has CDR1 SGHRS and CDR2 YFSETQ. This CDR3 spans 15 amino acids.

The chain joins TRBV19 to TRBJ1-5; TRBD1 matches at 7 bases. V gave up 4 bases and J gave up 8 bases; unmatched junction bases: 8. Germline-derived CDR1 and CDR2 are LNHDA and SQIVND (reference sequence). This CDR3 contains 14 residues. The CDR3 DNA is TGTGCCAGTAGTACCTTGACAGGGATCGAGCCCCAGCATTTT. It codes for CASSTLTGIEPQHF.

V and J are TRBV12-5 and TRBJ1-1; 8 nucleotides align to TRBD1. This CDR3 has 14 amino acids. V trimming: 7 bases; J trimming: 1 base; junction bases outside the gene matches: 5. Germline CDR1 is LGHNT and CDR2 is FRNRAP. DNA for the CDR3: TGTGCTAGTGTTCCACAGGGGGGGAACACTGAAGCTTTCTTT. Its translation: CASVPQGGNTEAFF.

The chain uses TRBV20-1 and TRBJ2-7, with unresolved D. V shed 3 bases and J shed 2 bases, with 14 bases lying between them. The germline V gene encodes CDR1 DFQATT and CDR2 SNEGSKA (reference sequence). The CDR3 consists of 14 residues. The chain's CDR3 is CSASYGSKTYEQYF. Written as DNA, the CDR3 is TGCAGTGCTAGTTACGGGTCTAAAACCTACGAGCAGTACTTC.

This clone was seen ten or more times. The V gene is TRBV18, the J gene TRBJ1-1; 9 bases are a match to TRBD1. In germline, CDR1 is KGHSH, CDR2 LQKENI. The trim removed 1 base at V and 4 bases at J, leaving 7 bases unmatched. The CDR3 consists of 16 residues. This chain's CDR3 is CASSPQEGQGSTEAFF. For the CDR3, the DNA is TGTGCCAGCTCACCACAAGAGGGACAGGGAAGCACTGAAGCTTTCTTT.

The chain couples TRBV7-2 to TRBJ2-7, with D possibly TRBD2 on 6 matching bases. Trimming shortened V by 3 bases and J by 2 bases, and 11 bases separated the two germline ends. There are 14 residues in the CDR3. Germline V lookup: CDR1 SGHTA, CDR2 FQGNSA. The CDR3 loop reads CASSLGGTTYEQYF. CDR3 coding DNA: TGTGCCAGCAGCTTGGGCGGGACCACCTACGAGCAGTACTTC.

The V gene is TRBV9, the J gene TRBJ2-7; 10 bases are a match to TRBD1. This CDR3 comprises 12 residues. CDR1 is SGDLS and CDR2 is YYNGEE in the germline V gene. With 5 bases clipped from V and 6 bases from J, the junction kept 2 bases outside the gene matches. CDR3 bases: TGTGCCAGCAGTGACAGGGGGCGCGAGCAGTACTTC. Its protein product is CASSDRGREQYF.

The V and J genes are TRBV9 and TRBJ1-2; no firm D call. Trimming removed 0 bases at V and 8 bases at J, with 17 bases between. CDR1 is SGDLS and CDR2 is YYNGEE in the germline V gene. The length of the CDR3 is 15 residues. CDR3 coding DNA: TGTGCCAGCAGCGTAGAGGGCAGGACGGGGTACGGCTACACCTTC. Translating it yields CASSVEGRTGYGYTF.

Only a few counts were recorded for this clone. The rearrangement uses TRBV9 and TRBJ2-1; perhaps TRBD1 as D (6 bases). The CDR3 runs to 16 residues. Trimming pared 4 bases from V and 7 bases from J, leaving 21 bases between. CDR1 SGDLS and CDR2 YYNGEE come from the germline V gene. The CDR3 spells CASSWSGTSITNEQFF. The DNA for the CDR3 is TGTGCCAGCAGCTGGTCCGGGACATCAATCACAAATGAGCAGTTCTTC.

This clone was found a few times. The J gene is TRBJ1-2, the V gene TRBV4-3; weak D call: TRBD1 (5 bases). Germline loops: CDR1 LGHNA, CDR2 YSLEER. Trimming pared 0 bases from V and 3 bases from J, leaving 17 bases between. The CDR3 is 17 residues long. This CDR3 is CASSQDRAGYDYYGYTF. CDR3 nucleotide sequence: TGCGCCAGCAGCCAAGATAGAGCAGGGTACGATTACTATGGCTACACCTTC.

This clone was seen a single time. The chain uses TRBV4-3 and TRBJ2-3, with 13 bases that match TRBD2. The CDR3 runs 17 residues. Losses at the gene ends were 1 base for V and 2 bases for J; bases not matched to a gene: 3. Per the germline V gene, CDR1 is LGHNA and CDR2 is YSLEER. The CDR3 is CASSQAGLAGITDTQYF. CDR3 DNA sequence: TGCGCCAGCAGCCAAGCGGGACTAGCGGGGATCACAGATACGCAGTATTTT.

This rearrangement joins TRBV14 to TRBJ1-1, with a tentative D call TRBD1 (6 bases). V was shortened by 1 base and J by 3 bases, with 15 bases between the two germline ends. The CDR3 is made up of 16 amino acids. Germline CDR1 SGHDN, CDR2 FVKESK. The CDR3 sequence is CASSQVWQGKYTEAFF. CDR3 nucleotides: TGTGCCAGCAGCCAAGTATGGCAGGGGAAATACACTGAAGCTTTCTTT.